This T cell receptor (beta chain) was sequenced during a study of identical twins' blood T cells (dated by TCRdb to about 2013). Notes on the research overall: The approximately twelve libraries, six for the alpha chain and six for the beta chain, yielded about 50 million Illumina reads in total. TCR alpha and beta chain repertoires of three pairs of monozygous twins were compared using next-generation sequencing to assess genetic influence on repertoire formation. General findings and caveats noted by the study authors: Among the most abundant TCRbeta clonotypes, every donor shared more CDR3 sequences with her own twin than with unrelated donors. How many CDR3 clonotypes two donors shared depended mainly on the product of their cloneset sizes, and the twins did not clearly stray from this trend. The proposed role of the TCRalpha J segment in MHC recognition during thymic selection was stated to require validation by independent studies. Because the twins were reared together, environmental influences could not be ruled out as the explanation for twin similarity. Twin pairs were reported to be markedly more alike in V gene usage than unrelated donors were, even when looking at non-selected out-of-frame TCRbeta clonotypes.

Donors were six healthy women forming three monozygous twin pairs. Each of the three twin pairs had been raised together, and the twins in each pair were thought likely to have encountered the same infectious agents and vaccines. RNA was isolated from peripheral blood mononuclear cells and used to prepare TCR cDNA libraries. Library generation was performed with 5' RACE. Sequenced using an Illumina Genome Analyzer IIx. To prepare the RNA-based TCR cDNA libraries, a previously described protocol was followed, with several modifications. To prevent cross-contamination, sample-specific barcodes were introduced on both ends of each TCR cDNA library during cDNA synthesis and amplification. The study's processing was this. Between about 90,000 and nearly 500,000 clonotypes were identified per individual, and roughly 2.2 to 3.6 million CDR3-containing reads were obtained per library. Reads carrying improper barcode index combinations were removed, after which the MiTCR software was used to build a cloneset for each library. MiTCR filtered or rescued low-quality reads and corrected PCR and sequencing errors when assembling CDR3 clonotypes. Artificial out-of-frame clonotypes were mapped to in-frame sequences, with one indel allowed in the CDR3, and then removed. To measure how similar V and J gene usage was between donors, Jensen-Shannon divergence was divided by mean entropy. TCRdb reprocessing: public reads trimmed at Q25 with fastp, clones called with MiXCR, in-frame beta chains kept. Rows merge per CDR3 protein into single entries with the most common DNA and genes. The V and J calls reflect TCRdb's pipeline rather than the authors' work. The sample data list fewer than 450,000 distinct CDR3 sequences, and 25% to 35% of these were observed just once. 6.1% of the sample is in the top ten clones.

The table lists this clonotype with a few counts. Its antigen is currently not known. Base quality data are lacking; no much larger clone is found one base away. The sequence was collected from a woman aged 18-55 years in good health. The sample taken for sequencing was PBMCs.

At the DNA level, the sequence is TGTGCCAGCAGCCAAGGGCAGTCGTTTAACTATGGCTACACCTTC. Its translation reads: CASSQGQSFNYGYTF. This sequence uses TRBV3-1 and TRBJ1-2; the D gene assignment is ambiguous. The germline V gene (reference sequence) specifies LGHDT as CDR1 and YNNKEL as CDR2. The CDR3 numbers 15 residues from cysteine through phenylalanine. Just the 45-base CDR3 DNA is kept, in frame starting at base 1. V and J lose 1 base and 1 base, and a span of 10 bases separates them.